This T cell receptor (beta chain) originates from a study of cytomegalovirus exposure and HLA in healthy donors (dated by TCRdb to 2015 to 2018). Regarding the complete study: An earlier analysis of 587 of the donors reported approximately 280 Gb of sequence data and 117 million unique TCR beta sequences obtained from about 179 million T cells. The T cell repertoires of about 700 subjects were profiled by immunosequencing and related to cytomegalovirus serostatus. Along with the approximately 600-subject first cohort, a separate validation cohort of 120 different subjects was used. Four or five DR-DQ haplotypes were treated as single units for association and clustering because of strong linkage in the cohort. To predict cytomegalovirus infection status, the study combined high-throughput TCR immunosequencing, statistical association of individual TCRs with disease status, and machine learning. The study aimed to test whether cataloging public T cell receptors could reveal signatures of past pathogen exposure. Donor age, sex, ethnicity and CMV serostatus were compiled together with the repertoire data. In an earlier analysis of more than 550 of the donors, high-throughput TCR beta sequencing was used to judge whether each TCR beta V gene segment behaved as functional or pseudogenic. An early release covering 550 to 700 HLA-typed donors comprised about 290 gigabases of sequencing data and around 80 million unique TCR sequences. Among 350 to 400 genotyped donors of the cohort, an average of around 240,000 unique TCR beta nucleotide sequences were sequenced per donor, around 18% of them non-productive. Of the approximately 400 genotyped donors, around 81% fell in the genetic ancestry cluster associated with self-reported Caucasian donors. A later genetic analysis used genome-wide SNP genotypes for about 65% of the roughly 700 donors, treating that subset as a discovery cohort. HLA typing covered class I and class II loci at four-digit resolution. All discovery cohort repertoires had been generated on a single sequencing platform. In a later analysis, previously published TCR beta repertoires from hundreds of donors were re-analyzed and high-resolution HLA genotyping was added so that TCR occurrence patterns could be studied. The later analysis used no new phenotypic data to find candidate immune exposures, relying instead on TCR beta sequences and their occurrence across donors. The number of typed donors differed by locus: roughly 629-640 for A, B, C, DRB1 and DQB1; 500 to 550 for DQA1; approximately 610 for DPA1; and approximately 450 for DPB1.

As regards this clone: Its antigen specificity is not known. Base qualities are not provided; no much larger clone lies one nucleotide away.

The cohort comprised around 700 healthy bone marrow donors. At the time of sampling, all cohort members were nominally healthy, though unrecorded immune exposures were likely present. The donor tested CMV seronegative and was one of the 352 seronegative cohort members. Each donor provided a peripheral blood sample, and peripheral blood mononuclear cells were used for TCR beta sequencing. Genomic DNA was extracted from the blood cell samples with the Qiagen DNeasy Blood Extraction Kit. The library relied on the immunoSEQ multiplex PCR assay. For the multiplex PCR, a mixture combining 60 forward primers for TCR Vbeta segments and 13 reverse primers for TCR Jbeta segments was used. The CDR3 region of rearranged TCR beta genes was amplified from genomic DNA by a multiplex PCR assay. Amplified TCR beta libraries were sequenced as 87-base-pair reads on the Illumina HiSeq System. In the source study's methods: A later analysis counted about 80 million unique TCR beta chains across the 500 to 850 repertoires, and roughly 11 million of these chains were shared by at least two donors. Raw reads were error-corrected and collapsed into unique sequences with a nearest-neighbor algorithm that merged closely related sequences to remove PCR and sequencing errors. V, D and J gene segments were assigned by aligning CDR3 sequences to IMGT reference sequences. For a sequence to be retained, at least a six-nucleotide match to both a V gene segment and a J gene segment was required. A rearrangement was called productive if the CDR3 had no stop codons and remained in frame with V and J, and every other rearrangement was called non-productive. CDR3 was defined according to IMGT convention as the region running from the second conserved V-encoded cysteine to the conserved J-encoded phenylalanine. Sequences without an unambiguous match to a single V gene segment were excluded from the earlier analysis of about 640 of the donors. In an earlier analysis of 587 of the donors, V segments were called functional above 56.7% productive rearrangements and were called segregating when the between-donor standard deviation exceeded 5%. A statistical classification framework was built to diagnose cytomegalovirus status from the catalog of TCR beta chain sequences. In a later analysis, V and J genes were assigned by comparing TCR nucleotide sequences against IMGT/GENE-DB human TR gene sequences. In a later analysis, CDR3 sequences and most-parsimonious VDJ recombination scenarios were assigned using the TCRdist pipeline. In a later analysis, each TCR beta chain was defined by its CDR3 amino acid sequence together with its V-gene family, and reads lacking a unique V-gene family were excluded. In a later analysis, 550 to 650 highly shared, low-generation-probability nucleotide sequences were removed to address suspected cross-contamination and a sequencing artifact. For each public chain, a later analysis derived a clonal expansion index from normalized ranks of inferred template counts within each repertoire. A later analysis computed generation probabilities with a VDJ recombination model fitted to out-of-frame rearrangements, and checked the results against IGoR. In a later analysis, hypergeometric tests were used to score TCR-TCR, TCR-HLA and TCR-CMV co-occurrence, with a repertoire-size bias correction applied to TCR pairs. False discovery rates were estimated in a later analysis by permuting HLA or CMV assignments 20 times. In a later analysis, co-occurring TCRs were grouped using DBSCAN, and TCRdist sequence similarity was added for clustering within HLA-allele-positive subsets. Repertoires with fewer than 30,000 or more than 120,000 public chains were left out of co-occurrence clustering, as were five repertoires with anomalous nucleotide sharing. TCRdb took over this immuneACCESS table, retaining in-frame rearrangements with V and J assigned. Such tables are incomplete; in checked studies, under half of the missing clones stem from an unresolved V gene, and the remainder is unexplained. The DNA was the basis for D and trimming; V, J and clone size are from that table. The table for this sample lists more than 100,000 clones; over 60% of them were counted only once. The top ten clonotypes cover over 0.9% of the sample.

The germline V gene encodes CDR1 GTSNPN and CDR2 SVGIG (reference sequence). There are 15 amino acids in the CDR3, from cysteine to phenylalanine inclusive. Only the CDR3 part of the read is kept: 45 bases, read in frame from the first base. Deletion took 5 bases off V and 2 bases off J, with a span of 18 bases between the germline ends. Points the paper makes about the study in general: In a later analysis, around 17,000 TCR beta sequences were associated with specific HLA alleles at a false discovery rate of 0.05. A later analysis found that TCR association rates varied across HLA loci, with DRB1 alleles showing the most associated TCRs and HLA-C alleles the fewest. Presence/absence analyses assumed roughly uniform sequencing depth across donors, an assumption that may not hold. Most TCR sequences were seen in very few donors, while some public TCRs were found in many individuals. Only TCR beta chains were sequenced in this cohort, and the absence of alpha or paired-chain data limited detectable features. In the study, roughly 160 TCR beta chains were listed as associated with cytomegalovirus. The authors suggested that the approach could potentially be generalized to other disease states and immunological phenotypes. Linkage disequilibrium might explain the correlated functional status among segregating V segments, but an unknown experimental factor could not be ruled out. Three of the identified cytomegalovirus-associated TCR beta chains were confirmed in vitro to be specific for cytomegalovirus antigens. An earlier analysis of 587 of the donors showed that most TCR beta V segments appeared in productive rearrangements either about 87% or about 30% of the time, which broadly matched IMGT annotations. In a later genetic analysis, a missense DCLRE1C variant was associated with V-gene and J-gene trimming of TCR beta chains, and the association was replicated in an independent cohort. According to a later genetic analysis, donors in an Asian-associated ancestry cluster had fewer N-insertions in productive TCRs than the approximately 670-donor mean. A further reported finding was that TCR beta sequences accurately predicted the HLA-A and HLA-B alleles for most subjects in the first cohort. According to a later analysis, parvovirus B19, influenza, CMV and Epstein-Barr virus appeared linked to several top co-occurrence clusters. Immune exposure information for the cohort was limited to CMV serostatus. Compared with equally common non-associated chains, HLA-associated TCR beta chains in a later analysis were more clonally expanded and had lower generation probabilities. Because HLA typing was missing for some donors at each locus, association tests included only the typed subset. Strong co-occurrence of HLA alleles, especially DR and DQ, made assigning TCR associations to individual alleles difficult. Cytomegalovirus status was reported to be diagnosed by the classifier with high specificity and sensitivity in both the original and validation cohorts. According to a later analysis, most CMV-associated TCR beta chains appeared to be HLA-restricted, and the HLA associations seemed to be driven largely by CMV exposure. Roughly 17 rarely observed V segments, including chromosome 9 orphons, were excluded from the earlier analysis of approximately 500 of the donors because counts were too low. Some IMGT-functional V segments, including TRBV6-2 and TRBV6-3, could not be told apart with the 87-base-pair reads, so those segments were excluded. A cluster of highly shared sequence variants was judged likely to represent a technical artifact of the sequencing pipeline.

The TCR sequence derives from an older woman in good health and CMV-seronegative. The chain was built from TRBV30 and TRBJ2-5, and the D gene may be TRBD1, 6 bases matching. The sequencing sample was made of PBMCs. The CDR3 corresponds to CAWSRLAGVQETQYF. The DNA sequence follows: TGTGCCTGGTCTAGGTTGGCAGGGGTACAAGAGACCCAGTACTTC.